Detailed here is one TCR beta chain. The data originate from a study of CD8 T cells in Susac syndrome. RNA, at about 0.45 to 1 ug, was reverse transcribed with random hexamers. TCRdb fed the immunoSEQ multiplex PCR reads into MiXCR, producing one record per CDR3 protein. The sample lists about 400,000 distinct CDR3 sequences, 75% to 90% seen once, with approximately 0.12% in the top ten. The sequencing sample was made of CD8+ T cells from PBMCs. This TCR came from a human donor with multiple sclerosis.

CDR3 loop: CASSLSGPTINQPQHF. The CDR3 DNA reads as TGTGCCAGCAGTTTAAGCGGGCCTACGATAAATCAGCCCCAGCATTTT. The V call is TRBV27, the J call TRBJ1-5; no firm D call. Germline V lookup: CDR1 MNHEY, CDR2 SMNVEV (reference sequence). V was pared by 2 bases and J by 4 bases, with 15 bases between. The CDR3 sequence is 16 residues long.